Below are 12 T cell receptor beta chains sequenced from a single sample in a study of T cell repertoires in cytomegalovirus infection (dated by TCRdb to the late 2010s). The treatment or condition label, read with the paper, signifies: in vitro stimulation with specific CMV peptide epitopes to enrich CMV-specific T cells. These receptors have no known antigen. TCRdb shows the sequencer as Illumina HiSeq 1500. TCRdb reanalyzed the raw reads on its own, using fastp at Q25 for trimming and MiXCR for clone calling, and kept in-frame beta chains. Entries that share a CDR3 protein sequence are merged under the most common genes and DNA. In this sample the table shows about 770,000 distinct CDR3 sequences, 25% to 35% of which occur a single time. The ten largest clones represent approximately 14% of the sample. Sequenced here: cultured CD8+ T cells from PBMCs, sampled from culture after CMV antigen stimulation. Receptors were obtained from a human donor in good health (CMV status not recorded). Some clones in this sample may be carry-over from other donors' samples.

In its sample, this clonotype was seen a few times. The chain carries TRBV27 and TRBJ1-1; D is undetermined. CDR3 length equals 12 residues. Germline V gene sequence: CDR1 MNHEY, CDR2 SMNVEV (reference sequence). Deletions cut 7 bases from V and 4 bases from J, with 10 bases between. CDR3 bases: TGTGCCAGCAAGGGAGGGAGCACTGAAGCTTTCTTT. Its protein is CASKGGSTEAFF.

The chain recombines TRBV6-5 with TRBJ2-5, with D possibly being TRBD1 or TRBD2 (5 bases each). The germline V and J ends were trimmed by 6 bases and 1 base, with 9 bases remaining between them. The CDR3 covers 13 residues. CDR1 is MNHEY and CDR2 is SVGAGI in the germline V gene. The CDR3 nucleotides are TGTGCCAGCAGCGGGGACGTCCAAGAGACCCAGTACTTC. It translates to CASSGDVQETQYF.

Many counts were recorded for this clonotype. The CDR3 region is CASSYSSRGGNEQFF. CDR3 nucleotide sequence: TGTGCCAGCAGTTACTCATCCCGGGGAGGCAATGAGCAGTTCTTC. The chain recombines TRBV6-5 with TRBJ2-1; a weak D match, TRBD2 (6 bases). The CDR3 extends over 15 amino acids. Germline V gives CDR1 MNHEY, CDR2 SVGAGI. Trimming pared 0 bases from V and 6 bases from J, leaving 12 bases between.

The chain recombines TRBV2 with TRBJ2-1; TRBD1 agrees at 7 bases. Trimming took 7 bases from V and 8 from J; bases not matched to a gene: 11. Per the germline V gene, CDR1 is SNHLY and CDR2 is FYNNEI. The CDR3 length is 14 residues. The CDR3 loop is CASNGDSLMDEQFF. The CDR3 DNA is TGTGCCAGCAACGGGGACAGTTTAATGGATGAGCAGTTCTTC.

V is TRBV5-4 and J is TRBJ1-1, with 9 bases that match TRBD1. V was clipped by 10 bases and J by 10 bases; unmatched bases: 20. This CDR3 comprises 15 residues. Per germline, CDR1 SGHNT and CDR2 YYREEE (reference sequence). The CDR3 loop reads CAVPGRGTGTEGAFF. The CDR3 nucleotides are TGTGCCGTACCGGGTCGCGGGACAGGGACCGAGGGAGCTTTCTTT.

At least ten counts were recorded for this clonotype. The V gene is TRBV7-2, the J gene TRBJ2-2; D might be TRBD1 (6 bases). Germline lookup yields CDR1 SGHTA and CDR2 FQGNSA. CDR3 length equals 13 residues. With 4 bases removed from V and 5 bases from J, the gap between germline ends came to 8 bases. CDR3 amino acids: CASSSDRTGELFF. CDR3 nucleotide sequence: TGTGCCAGCAGCTCCGACAGGACCGGGGAGCTGTTTTTT.

This clonotype was counted between two and nine times. This chain links TRBV12-3 or TRBV12-4 with TRBJ1-2; D perhaps matches TRBD1 (5 bases). Trimming took off 0 bases at V and 6 bases at J, with 8 bases between the two ends. CDR3 length equals 13 residues. As DNA, the CDR3 is TGTGCCAGCAGTTTAGCGACAGCTAATGGCTACACCTTC. This encodes CASSLATANGYTF.

Only a few counts were recorded for this clonotype. The gene calls are TRBV12-3 or TRBV12-4 and TRBJ2-7, with D perhaps matching TRBD1 (5 bases). The V end was cut by 5 bases, the J end by 4 bases, with 9 bases between. The CDR3 extends over 12 amino acids. Here the CDR3 reads CASSPAGYEQYV. CDR3 bases: TGTGCCAGCAGTCCCGCAGGGTACGAGCAGTACGTC.

This clonotype has only a few counts. DNA of the CDR3: TGTGCCAGTAGTATCGGACTAGCCTACAAGTATTTT. Its translation: CASSIGLAYKYF. The chain has TRBV19 and TRBJ2-3; TRBD2 agrees at 8 bases. The CDR3 is 12 amino acids. The V gene end was trimmed by 3 bases and the J gene end by 13 bases; junction bases not matched to a gene: 6. CDR1 is LNHDA, CDR2 SQIVND, per germline (reference sequence).

Turning to this clonotype: This may come from a read error, since a much larger clone is one base off. V is TRBV7-9 and J is TRBJ1-2; D remains unclear. The CDR3 totals 13 residues. Germline lookup yields CDR1 SEHNR and CDR2 FQNEAQ (reference sequence). The CDR3 DNA is TGTGCCAGCAGCTTAGAAGACGGATATGGCTACGCCTTC. As protein: CASSLEDGYGYAF.

V is TRBV27 and J is TRBJ1-2; no clear D. The V gene's germline CDR1 is MNHEY and CDR2 SMNVEV (reference sequence). The CDR3 length is 14 residues. With 5 bases removed from V and 1 base from J, the gap between germline ends came to 11 bases. DNA of the CDR3: TGTGCCAGCAGTCCCGCCGGGTTTAACTATGGCTACACCTTC. Translation gives CASSPAGFNYGYTF.

The chain carries TRBV20-1 and TRBJ1-2; no clear D gene. The V and J ends lost 0 bases and 0 bases respectively, with 11 bases between them. Per germline, CDR1 DFQATT and CDR2 SNEGSKA (reference sequence). CDR3 length equals 15 residues. The CDR3 sequence is CSARDISDSNYGYTF. The DNA for the CDR3 is TGCAGTGCTAGAGATATATCAGATTCTAACTATGGCTACACCTTC.